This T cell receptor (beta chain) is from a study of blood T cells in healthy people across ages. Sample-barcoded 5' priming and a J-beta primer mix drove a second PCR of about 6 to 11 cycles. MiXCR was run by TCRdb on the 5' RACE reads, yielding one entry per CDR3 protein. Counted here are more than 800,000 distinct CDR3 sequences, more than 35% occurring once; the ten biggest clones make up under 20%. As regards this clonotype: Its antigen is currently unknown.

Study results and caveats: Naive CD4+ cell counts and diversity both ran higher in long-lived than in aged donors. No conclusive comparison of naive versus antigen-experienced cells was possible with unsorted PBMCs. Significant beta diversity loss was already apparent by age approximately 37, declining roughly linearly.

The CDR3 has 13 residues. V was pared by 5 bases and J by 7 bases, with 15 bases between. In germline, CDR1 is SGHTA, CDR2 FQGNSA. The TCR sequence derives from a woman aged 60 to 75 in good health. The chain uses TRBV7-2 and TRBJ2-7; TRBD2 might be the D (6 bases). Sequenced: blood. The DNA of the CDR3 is TGTGCCAGCAGCGTATACGGGAGTGGTGAGCAGTACTTC. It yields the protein CASSVYGSGEQYF.